These 13 T cell receptor beta chains originate from one sample sequenced in a study of blood T cell repertoires in COVID-19. Repertoires were generated with immunoSEQ multiplex PCR, while TCRdb's copy carries only in-frame clones and drops some. This table holds 150,000 or so clones, 84% found once. The sample comprised peripheral blood. These receptors all come from a man between 40 and 49 years old who had recovered from COVID-19.

The rearrangement uses TRBV6-6 and TRBJ2-1; 7 nucleotides align to TRBD1. Unmatched junction bases numbered 8, after V lost 8 bases and J lost 10 bases. The CDR3 loop spans 12 amino acids. Per the germline V gene, CDR1 is MNHNY and CDR2 is SVGAGI (reference sequence). DNA for the CDR3: TGTGCCAGCGCTTCGACAGGGCGGGAGCAGTTCTTC. This sequence encodes CASASTGREQFF.

The chain joins TRBV4-2 to TRBJ2-3, with 8 bases aligning to TRBD2. CDR3 size: 15 residues. In germline, CDR1 is LGHNA, CDR2 YNFKEQ. V trimming: 1 base; J trimming: 0 bases; junction bases outside the gene matches: 0. The chain's CDR3 is CASSQAGGSTDTQYF. CDR3 bases: TGTGCCAGCAGCCAAGCGGGGGGGAGCACAGATACGCAGTATTTT.

The chain employs TRBV7-3 and TRBJ1-1; no reliable D call. This CDR3 is 14 amino acids long. Germline V CDR1 and CDR2: SGHTA, FQGTGA. Trimming stripped 2 bases from V and 4 bases from J, with 11 bases between. DNA of the CDR3: TGTGCCAGCAGCTTAGTTCCAGAAATCACTGAAGCTTTCTTT. Its protein product is CASSLVPEITEAFF.

The chain links TRBV11-2 to TRBJ2-1; 7 positions agree with TRBD2. V lost 4 bases to trimming and J lost 4 bases; unmatched junction nucleotides: 10. Germline V gene lookup returns CDR1 SGHAT and CDR2 FQNNGV. The CDR3 totals 16 residues. CDR3: CASSSIGLAGYNEQFF. The CDR3 DNA sequence: TGTGCCAGCAGCTCTATAGGTTTAGCGGGTTACAATGAGCAGTTCTTC.

J is TRBJ2-7 and V is TRBV7-6; 10 bases map to TRBD1. The CDR3 contains 15 residues. Trimming took 5 bases from V and 7 from J; bases not matched to a gene: 11. The germline gives CDR1 SGHVS, CDR2 FNYEAQ. The CDR3 sequence: CASSPKTGGSGEQYF. CDR3 DNA: TGTGCCAGCAGCCCCAAGACAGGGGGCTCTGGGGAGCAGTACTTC.

This chain joins TRBV2 and TRBJ2-3; 9 bases are shared with TRBD2. The CDR3 contains 18 residues. Germline values: CDR1 SNHLY, CDR2 FYNNEI. With 2 bases clipped from V and 0 bases from J, the junction kept 9 bases outside the gene matches. The DNA of the CDR3 is TGTGCCAGCAGTGAACTGTATAGCGGGGGCGCTAGCACAGATACGCAGTATTTT. It yields the protein CASSELYSGGASTDTQYF.

The chain is built from TRBV6-5 and TRBJ1-1, with 7 bases that match TRBD1. Germline CDR1 MNHEY, CDR2 SVGAGI. Trimming took 4 bases from V and 2 from J; bases not matched to a gene: 4. CDR3 length: 14 residues. CDR3 protein: CASSLYRGNTEAFF. The CDR3 nucleotides read TGTGCCAGCAGTTTATACAGGGGCAACACTGAAGCTTTCTTT.

This chain links TRBV7-8 with TRBJ2-1; tentatively, D is TRBD2 (6 bases). The CDR3 is made up of 17 amino acids. The V gene's germline CDR1 is SGHVS and CDR2 FQNEAQ. The V end was cut by 1 base, the J end by 3 bases, with 16 bases between. Here the CDR3 reads CASSLVPLPTSYNEQFF. The CDR3 DNA follows: TGTGCCAGCAGCTTAGTTCCTTTACCGACTAGCTACAATGAGCAGTTCTTC.

The chain has TRBV4-3 and TRBJ2-3; a weak D match, TRBD2 (5 bases). The CDR3 totals 14 residues. Germline V gene lookup returns CDR1 LGHNA and CDR2 YSLEER. Trimming took off 0 bases at V and 4 bases at J, with 8 bases between the two ends. This chain's CDR3 is CASSQDPRADTQYF. The DNA of the CDR3 is TGCGCCAGCAGCCAAGATCCGAGGGCAGATACGCAGTATTTT.

This chain links TRBV4-2 with TRBJ2-2, with no clear D. Trimming shortened V by 2 bases and J by 6 bases, and 13 bases separated the two germline ends. This CDR3 is 15 amino acids long. CDR1 is LGHNA and CDR2 is YNFKEQ in the germline V gene. CDR3 in amino acids: CASSQSYRFAGELFF. DNA for the CDR3: TGTGCCAGCAGCCAAAGCTACCGGTTCGCCGGGGAGCTGTTTTTT.

The J gene is TRBJ1-2, the V gene TRBV12-3 or TRBV12-4, with D possibly TRBD1 on 6 matching bases. V lost 5 bases and J 8 bases, leaving 15 bases between the germline ends. The CDR3 extends over 13 amino acids. The CDR3 here is CASSPQGRFGYTF. For the CDR3, the DNA is TGTGCCAGCAGTCCCCAGGGGCGTTTCGGCTACACCTTC.

The CDR3 sequence: CASSWGEGEQYF. CDR3 in DNA: TGTGCCAGCAGCTGGGGGGAGGGCGAGCAGTACTTC. This sequence joins TRBV5-6 and TRBJ2-7; 7 nucleotides line up with TRBD2. Germline assignment: CDR1 SGHDT and CDR2 YYEEEE. The V gene end was trimmed by 3 bases and the J gene end by 6 bases; junction bases not matched to a gene: 3. The CDR3 runs to 12 residues.

This clone was counted a single time. The rearrangement joins TRBV19 to TRBJ1-1; 7 bases map to TRBD1. Germline lookup yields CDR1 LNHDA and CDR2 SQIVND (reference sequence). This CDR3 has 17 amino acids. Germline trimming cut 5 bases from V and 9 bases from J; bases unmatched to any gene: 21. CDR3 sequence reads: CASSRNFGGTENRKAFF. The CDR3 DNA sequence: TGTGCCAGTAGTCGGAACTTCGGAGGGACAGAAAATCGGAAAGCTTTCTTT. The full variable domain, in which reference TRBV19 and TRBJ1-1 provide the parts outside the CDR3, is DGGITQSPKYLFRKEGQNVTLSCEQNLNHDAMYWYRQDPGQGLRLIYYSQIVNDFQKGDIAEGYSVSREKKESFPLTVTSAQKNPTAFYLCASSRNFGGTENRKAFFGQGTRLTVV.